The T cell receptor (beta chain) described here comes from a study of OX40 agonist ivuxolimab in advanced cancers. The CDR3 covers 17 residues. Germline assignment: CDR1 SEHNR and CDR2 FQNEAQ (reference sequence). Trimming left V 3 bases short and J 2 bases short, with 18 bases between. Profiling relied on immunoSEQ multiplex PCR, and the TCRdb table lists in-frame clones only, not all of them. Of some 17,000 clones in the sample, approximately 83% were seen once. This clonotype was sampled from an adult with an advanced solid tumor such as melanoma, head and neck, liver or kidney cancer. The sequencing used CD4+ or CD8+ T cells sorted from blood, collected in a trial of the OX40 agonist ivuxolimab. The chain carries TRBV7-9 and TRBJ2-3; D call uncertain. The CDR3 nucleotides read TGTGCCAGCAGCTTGACCAGGCGGCTAGTTTACACAGATACGCAGTATTTT. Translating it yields CASSLTRRLVYTDTQYF.